Below are 23 T cell receptor beta chains sequenced from a single sample in a study of cytomegalovirus exposure and HLA in healthy donors. In the PCR, 60 Vbeta and 13 Jbeta primers were used. Generated by immunoSEQ multiplex PCR, the TCRdb table keeps only in-frame clones and is missing some. The sample lists around 100,000 clones, about three quarters occurring once. Sequenced material: PBMCs. The source of these receptors is a man in his forties in good health and CMV-seronegative.

The chain uses TRBV14 and TRBJ2-5, with 7 bases matching TRBD1. This CDR3 has 13 residues. Germline CDR1 reads SGHDN; CDR2 reads FVKESK. Trimming removed 3 bases from V and 5 bases from J; junction bases left unmatched: 3. CDR3 coding DNA: TGTGCCAGCAGCCAGAACAGGGGTGAGACCCAGTACTTC. This encodes CASSQNRGETQYF. Combining the CDR3 with reference TRBV14 and TRBJ2-5 gives the whole variable domain EAGVTQFPSHSVIEKGQTVTLRCDPISGHDNLYWYRRVMGKEIKFLLHFVKESKQDESGMPNNRFLAERTGGTYSTLKVQPAELEDSGVYFCASSQNRGETQYFGPGTRLLVL.

The genes are TRBV7-9 and TRBJ1-2; 8 bases align to TRBD1. The germline gives CDR1 SEHNR, CDR2 FQNEAQ (reference sequence). J gave up 7 bases and V 4 bases, and 23 bases lay outside the gene matches. This CDR3 region has 19 residues. CDR3 residues: CASSSPRRGDRGVHRGYTF. DNA of the CDR3: TGTGCCAGCAGCTCCCCACGGAGGGGCGACAGGGGAGTTCACCGTGGCTACACCTTC.

This sequence joins TRBV10-3 and TRBJ2-7; 11 positions match TRBD2. Germline V lookup: CDR1 ENHRY, CDR2 SYGVKD. Trimming removed 6 bases from V and 6 bases from J; junction bases left unmatched: 10. The CDR3 runs 15 residues. CDR3 region: CAISSTSGGRIEQYF. CDR3 bases: TGTGCCATCAGCTCTACTAGCGGGGGTCGAATCGAGCAGTACTTC.

The genes are TRBV19 and TRBJ1-1; D call uncertain. CDR1 and CDR2 (germline): LNHDA, SQIVND (reference sequence). Trimming pared 3 bases from V and 7 bases from J, leaving 15 bases between. The CDR3 consists of 14 residues. For the CDR3, the DNA is TGTGCCAGTAGTATGGCCGGTCGAACGGGTGAAGCTTTCTTT. Amino acid sequence: CASSMAGRTGEAFF.

The chain joins TRBV27 to TRBJ2-5; 8 nucleotides match TRBD1. Looked up from germline, CDR1 is MNHEY and CDR2 is SMNVEV (reference sequence). Trimming at V came to 10 bases and at J to 7 bases, leaving 11 bases not matched to a gene. The CDR3 extends over 13 amino acids. The CDR3 here is CATSTTGVVTQYF. DNA for the CDR3: TGTGCCACCTCGACGACAGGGGTGGTGACCCAGTACTTC.

This rearrangement joins TRBV7-3 to TRBJ2-7; maybe TRBD2 (5 bases). Germline V CDR1 and CDR2: SGHTA, FQGTGA. The CDR3 totals 13 residues. Trimming removed 3 bases from V and 5 bases from J, with 11 bases in between. DNA of the CDR3: TGTGCCAGCAGCTTGGGAGCCGTGAACGAGCAGTACTTC. Its protein is CASSLGAVNEQYF.

The rearrangement joins TRBV7-9 to TRBJ1-4; TRBD1 might be the D (6 bases). Deletions cut 3 bases from V and 5 bases from J, with 10 bases between. This CDR3 has 14 amino acids. Germline-derived CDR1 and CDR2 are SEHNR and FQNEAQ (reference sequence). The CDR3: CASSLAGVNEKLFF. In DNA, the CDR3 is TGTGCCAGCAGCTTGGCAGGGGTGAATGAAAAACTGTTTTTT.

The V gene is TRBV19, the J gene TRBJ2-1, with a tentative D call TRBD1 (6 bases). CDR1 LNHDA and CDR2 SQIVND come from the germline V gene (reference sequence). The V and J ends lost 7 bases and 4 bases respectively, with 14 bases between them. This CDR3 comprises 14 residues. As DNA, the CDR3 is TGTGCCAGTAATCGGGACACCCGATACAATGAGCAGTTCTTC. It yields the protein CASNRDTRYNEQFF.

This chain connects TRBV30 to TRBJ1-4; D gene unclear. The V end was cut by 4 bases, the J end by 8 bases, with 14 bases between. CDR1 GTSNPN and CDR2 SVGIG come from the germline V gene (reference sequence). This CDR3 has 13 residues. The CDR3 DNA is TGTGCCTGGACAGCCCAAGGCAGGGAAAAACTGTTTTTT. Its protein is CAWTAQGREKLFF.

The chain combines TRBV5-4 with TRBJ2-7; weak D call: TRBD1 (6 bases). Trimming stripped 4 bases from V and 0 bases from J, with 14 bases between. The CDR3 length is 15 residues. From germline, CDR1 is SGHNT and CDR2 YYREEE (reference sequence). CDR3 DNA sequence: TGTGCCAGCAGCCCACGACAGGTCCACTCCTACGAGCAGTACTTC. Amino acids: CASSPRQVHSYEQYF.

The chain couples TRBV10-1 to TRBJ2-7; weak D call: TRBD1 (5 bases). This CDR3 region has 14 residues. Germline V gene data show CDR1 as WNHNN and CDR2 as SYGVQD (reference sequence). V was trimmed by 7 bases and J by 0 bases, leaving 13 bases between them. The CDR3 DNA reads TGCGCCAGCACCGGCAGGGTCAGCTCCTACGAGCAGTACTTC. Translating gives CASTGRVSSYEQYF.

This chain connects TRBV5-6 to TRBJ2-7; perhaps TRBD1 as D (5 bases). Trimming shortened V by 4 bases and J by 1 base, and 27 bases separated the two germline ends. Germline lookup yields CDR1 SGHDT and CDR2 YYEEEE. CDR3 length: 19 residues. CDR3 protein: CASSTSPDRKERISYEQYF. The CDR3 bases are TGTGCCAGCAGCACCTCTCCTGACAGAAAAGAAAGAATATCCTACGAGCAGTACTTC.

The rearrangement links TRBV5-6 to TRBJ2-1; 7 nucleotides agree with TRBD2. Germline V gene lookup returns CDR1 SGHDT and CDR2 YYEEEE. This CDR3 spans 17 amino acids. The J segment lost 0 bases and the V segment lost 4 bases, leaving 10 bases of the junction unmatched. DNA of the CDR3: TGTGCCAGCAGCGCGGGGACTACCACTTCCTCCTACAATGAGCAGTTCTTC. Protein product: CASSAGTTTSSYNEQFF.

The chain recombines TRBV18 with TRBJ1-4; D may be TRBD1 (6 bases). CDR3 length: 13 residues. V was clipped by 1 base and J by 8 bases, with 8 bases between them. Per the germline V gene, CDR1 is KGHSH and CDR2 is LQKENI. The CDR3 here is CASSPRGQEKLFF. For the CDR3, the DNA is TGTGCCAGCTCACCACGGGGGCAAGAAAAACTGTTTTTT.

V usage is TRBV28 and J usage is TRBJ1-4, with D uncertain. The V end was cut by 10 bases, the J end by 2 bases, with 11 bases between. Germline loops: CDR1 MDHEN, CDR2 SYDVKM. The CDR3 is made up of 13 amino acids. CDR3 amino acids: CATSVSTNEKLFF. Here the CDR3 DNA reads TGTGCCACCAGCGTCTCTACTAATGAAAAACTGTTTTTT.

In this sample, this clone turned up a few times. The chain has TRBV28 and TRBJ2-5; weak D call: TRBD1 (6 bases). From germline, CDR1 is MDHEN and CDR2 SYDVKM. The germline V and J ends were trimmed by 6 bases and 7 bases, with 18 bases remaining between them. The CDR3 is 14 amino acids. Here the CDR3 DNA reads TGTGCCAGCAGCATGTCAGGGGACCCAGGGACCCAGTACTTC. Its translation: CASSMSGDPGTQYF.

The V gene is TRBV29-1, the J gene TRBJ2-7; tentatively, D is TRBD2 (6 bases). The V gene's germline CDR1 is SQVTM and CDR2 ANQGSEA. With 6 bases removed from V and 6 bases from J, the gap between germline ends came to 18 bases. This CDR3 contains 13 residues. CDR3 nucleotide sequence: TGCAGCGTGACGGGAGCCCTAAGGAGCGAGCAGTACTTC. It encodes CSVTGALRSEQYF.

This rearrangement joins TRBV7-2 to TRBJ2-7; TRBD2 matches 7 bases. With 1 base clipped from V and 4 bases from J, the junction kept 7 bases outside the gene matches. Germline V CDR1 and CDR2: SGHTA, FQGNSA. CDR3 size: 15 residues. CDR3 coding DNA: TGTGCCAGCAGCTTAGGGGGGAGGGAGTTGTACGAGCAGTACTTC. Protein sequence: CASSLGGRELYEQYF.

The CDR3 here is CASSESYTGVPYGYTF. The CDR3 nucleotides read TGCGCCAGCAGTGAGTCATACACAGGGGTTCCCTATGGCTACACCTTC. The rearrangement links TRBV10-2 to TRBJ1-2, with 7 positions matching TRBD1. Germline assignment: CDR1 WSHSY and CDR2 SAAADI. V gave up 0 bases and J gave up 4 bases; unmatched junction bases: 8. This CDR3 contains 16 residues.

The DNA of the CDR3 is TGTGCCAGCAGCTTAGGTCCGAACAGCCCGAACACCGGGGAGCTGTTTTTT. It yields the protein CASSLGPNSPNTGELFF. The chain links TRBV7-8 to TRBJ2-2; unclear D gene. The V gene lost 1 base and the J gene lost 0 bases, with 12 bases spanning the gap. The CDR3 consists of 17 residues. The V gene's germline CDR1 is SGHVS and CDR2 FQNEAQ.

V usage is TRBV2 and J usage is TRBJ1-1; unclear D gene. V lost 8 bases and J 6 bases, leaving 13 bases between the germline ends. CDR1 and CDR2 from the germline V gene are SNHLY and FYNNEI. CDR3 length equals 12 residues. CDR3 sequence: CASLYLFAEAFF. Written as DNA, the CDR3 is TGTGCCAGCTTGTATCTCTTCGCTGAAGCTTTCTTT. Drawing the rest from reference TRBV2 and TRBJ1-1, the complete variable domain is EPEVTQTPSHQVTQMGQEVILRCVPISNHLYFYWYRQILGQKVEFLVSFYNNEISEKSEIFDDQFSVERPDGSNFTLKIRSTKLEDSAMYFCASLYLFAEAFFGQGTRLTVV.

In this sample, this clone turned up once. The CDR3, as DNA: TGTGCCAGCAGACGATCATGGGCAGGTGAAAAACTGTTTTTT. Protein product: CASRRSWAGEKLFF. The V call is TRBV7-9, the J call TRBJ1-4; D gene ambiguous. V shed 6 bases and J shed 7 bases, with 15 bases lying between them. The CDR3 totals 14 residues. Germline loops: CDR1 SEHNR, CDR2 FQNEAQ (reference sequence).

The J gene is TRBJ2-1, the V gene TRBV19; 8 bases match TRBD1. In germline, CDR1 is LNHDA, CDR2 SQIVND (reference sequence). The CDR3 has 16 amino acids. Unmatched junction bases numbered 13, after V lost 3 bases and J lost 9 bases. The CDR3 nucleotides read TGTGCCAGTAGTATTGTTTTTAGCAGGGGGCAAGGTGAGCAGTTCTTC. It yields the protein CASSIVFSRGQGEQFF.